The subject of this entry is one TCR beta chain. Template for every sorted-subset replicate PCR totaled about 200 ng DNA, tens of thousands of T cell genomes. TCRdb's copy holds only in-frame clones and misses some; the assay was immunoSEQ multiplex PCR. This table has more than 500,000 clones, 85% to 95% appearing once. This sample was taken from a study of shared clonotypes between healthy human individuals. Background on the study: CD4 naive and CD4 memory each took three plates per donor, while CD8 naive took two and CD8 memory one.

The CDR3 runs 15 residues. Germline V gene lookup returns CDR1 MDHEN and CDR2 SYDVKM. V shed 6 bases and J 2 bases; nucleotides not matched to a gene: 8. Naive-designated CD8 cells lacked CD45RO, were positively enriched for CCR7, and omitted terminally differentiated effector memory CD45RA+ cells. The material sequenced was naive CD8+ T cells sorted from blood. The TCR comes from a young woman in good health. V and J are TRBV28 and TRBJ2-7, with 9 bases that match TRBD2. As DNA, the CDR3 is TGTGCCAGCAGGAATCTAGCGGGAAGCCCCTACGAGCAGTACTTC. Its protein product is CASRNLAGSPYEQYF.